Listed below are T cell receptor beta chains from one sample, sequenced in a study of Graves' ophthalmopathy and Graves' hyperthyroidism. TCRdb processed the multiplex PCR reads anew with MiXCR; each CDR3 protein has one entry. Of some 400,000 distinct CDR3 sequences listed, about 18% are singletons. The sample consisted of peripheral blood. Receptors were obtained from a woman younger than 30 with Graves' ophthalmopathy. The CDR3 runs from the conserved cysteine through the conserved F or W. Fields, in order: clone size, J gene, CDR3 length, V gene, CDR3 protein. Where a row states a size, it is once, few, many or the class of an expanded clone; other rows omit it.

clone_size: many; j_call: TRBJ1-3; cdr3_length: 13; v_call: TRBV30; cdr3_aa: CASPGFPGNTIYF
clone_size: many; j_call: TRBJ2-6; cdr3_length: 15; v_call: TRBV6-2/TRBV6-3; cdr3_aa: CASNYPSSGANVLTF
clone_size: many; j_call: TRBJ1-1; cdr3_length: 15; v_call: TRBV6-4; cdr3_aa: CASSARDRGGEKAFF
clone_size: many; j_call: TRBJ2-7; cdr3_length: 16; v_call: TRBV7-3; cdr3_aa: CASSPQGLAGAHEQYF
clone_size: many; j_call: TRBJ2-3; cdr3_length: 8; v_call: TRBV7-3; cdr3_aa: CARNTQYF
clone_size: many; j_call: TRBJ1-1; cdr3_length: 17; v_call: TRBV11-2; cdr3_aa: CASSLGRARRINTEAFF
clone_size: many; j_call: TRBJ1-1; cdr3_length: 14; v_call: TRBV28; cdr3_aa: CASSMDREYTEAFF
clone_size: many; j_call: TRBJ1-6; cdr3_length: 14; v_call: TRBV28; cdr3_aa: CASSFEGNIGPLHF
clone_size: many; j_call: TRBJ1-1; cdr3_length: 12; v_call: TRBV20-1; cdr3_aa: CSAPGRGAEAFF
clone_size: many; j_call: TRBJ1-1; cdr3_length: 14; v_call: TRBV7-2; cdr3_aa: CASSTRTANTEAFF
clone_size: many; j_call: TRBJ1-1; cdr3_length: 15; v_call: TRBV7-2; cdr3_aa: CASSPGQAPNTEAFF
clone_size: many; j_call: TRBJ1-1; cdr3_length: 16; v_call: TRBV5-1; cdr3_aa: CASSLGLDTRNTEAFF
clone_size: many; j_call: TRBJ2-5; cdr3_length: 15; v_call: TRBV6-1; cdr3_aa: CASSLRDTSLQTQYF
clone_size: many; j_call: TRBJ2-7; cdr3_length: 16; v_call: TRBV13; cdr3_aa: CASSHGDRDYSYEQYF
clone_size: many; j_call: TRBJ2-2; cdr3_length: 14; v_call: TRBV5-1; cdr3_aa: CASTPRTSAGELFF
clone_size: many; j_call: TRBJ2-7; cdr3_length: 16; v_call: TRBV18; cdr3_aa: CASSPPLGTSAYEQYF
clone_size: many; j_call: TRBJ2-5; cdr3_length: 12; v_call: TRBV6-2/TRBV6-3; cdr3_aa: CASRPDIETQYF
clone_size: many; j_call: TRBJ1-6; cdr3_length: 13; v_call: TRBV7-3; cdr3_aa: CASSFAKDSPLHF
clone_size: few; j_call: TRBJ2-7; cdr3_length: 12; v_call: TRBV5-1; cdr3_aa: CASSQIMGEQYF
clone_size: many; j_call: TRBJ1-1; cdr3_length: 14; v_call: TRBV19; cdr3_aa: CASSIGQGHTEAFF
clone_size: many; j_call: TRBJ2-5; cdr3_length: 14; v_call: TRBV7-9; cdr3_aa: CASSSVDGQETQYF
clone_size: -; j_call: TRBJ2-7; cdr3_length: 14; v_call: TRBV6-5; cdr3_aa: CASSYSGAGYEQYF
clone_size: many; j_call: TRBJ2-5; cdr3_length: 13; v_call: TRBV20-1; cdr3_aa: CSARLISQETQYF
clone_size: many; j_call: TRBJ1-3; cdr3_length: 18; v_call: TRBV6-5; cdr3_aa: CASRSRKGQADSGNTIYF
clone_size: -; j_call: TRBJ1-2; cdr3_length: 13; v_call: TRBV12-3/TRBV12-4; cdr3_aa: CASSSAAAYGYTF
clone_size: -; j_call: TRBJ2-7; cdr3_length: 14; v_call: TRBV6-1; cdr3_aa: CASSSRDNSYEQYF
clone_size: many; j_call: TRBJ1-6; cdr3_length: 12; v_call: TRBV12-3/TRBV12-4; cdr3_aa: CASSQQDSPLHF
clone_size: many; j_call: TRBJ2-7; cdr3_length: 16; v_call: TRBV5-5; cdr3_aa: CASSLGLLAGAYEQYF
clone_size: -; j_call: TRBJ2-7; cdr3_length: 16; v_call: TRBV11-1; cdr3_aa: CASSLVPSGSSYEQYF
clone_size: many; j_call: TRBJ1-1; cdr3_length: 14; v_call: TRBV30; cdr3_aa: CAWSIGTVNTEAFF
clone_size: many; j_call: TRBJ1-2; cdr3_length: 12; v_call: TRBV30; cdr3_aa: CAWAREARGYTF
clone_size: many; j_call: TRBJ2-7; cdr3_length: 11; v_call: TRBV12-3/TRBV12-4; cdr3_aa: CASSQGLEQYF
clone_size: many; j_call: TRBJ1-3; cdr3_length: 11; v_call: TRBV12-3/TRBV12-4; cdr3_aa: CASESGNTIYF
clone_size: many; j_call: TRBJ2-7; cdr3_length: 13; v_call: TRBV9; cdr3_aa: CASGTGDFYEQYF
clone_size: many; j_call: TRBJ1-5; cdr3_length: 12; v_call: TRBV5-1; cdr3_aa: CASSPVGQPQHF
clone_size: many; j_call: TRBJ2-2; cdr3_length: 17; v_call: TRBV7-6; cdr3_aa: CASSLASQGSSDGELFF
clone_size: few; j_call: TRBJ2-7; cdr3_length: 14; v_call: TRBV7-2; cdr3_aa: CASSFTRRDYEQYF
clone_size: many; j_call: TRBJ2-6; cdr3_length: 16; v_call: TRBV19; cdr3_aa: CASSEQGISGANVLTF
clone_size: many; j_call: TRBJ2-7; cdr3_length: 10; v_call: TRBV20-1; cdr3_aa: CSASEYEQYF
clone_size: many; j_call: TRBJ1-6; cdr3_length: 16; v_call: TRBV28; cdr3_aa: CASSLSSDGDNSPLHF
clone_size: many; j_call: TRBJ1-2; cdr3_length: 14; v_call: TRBV6-1; cdr3_aa: CASSQETGARGYTF
clone_size: many; j_call: TRBJ2-7; cdr3_length: 14; v_call: TRBV5-1; cdr3_aa: CASSLRQGEREQYF